This T cell receptor (beta chain) was captured in a study of cytomegalovirus exposure and HLA in healthy donors. Study-wide results and limits: Reports indicate that TCR beta sequences accurately predicted the HLA-A and HLA-B alleles of most subjects. With high specificity and sensitivity, the classifier reportedly diagnosed cytomegalovirus status.

The V and J ends lost 0 bases and 8 bases respectively, with 8 bases between them. Germline V CDR1 and CDR2: SGHRS, YFSETQ. The CDR3 spans 12 residues. Of note for this clone: Its matching antigen is unknown.

Primers for the PCR totalled 60 Vbeta and 13 Jbeta. Only in-frame clones appear in the TCRdb table, and some are missing; sequencing was by immunoSEQ multiplex PCR. The sample consists of 150,000 to 180,000 clones, about four fifths of them appearing once. The chain is built from TRBV5-1 and TRBJ2-5; the D is unclear. The sequence derives from a young man in good health and CMV-seronegative. Input material: PBMCs. The CDR3 spells CASSLDTVTQYF. The CDR3 nucleotides read TGCGCCAGCAGCTTGGACACCGTCACCCAGTACTTC. Drawing the rest from reference TRBV5-1 and TRBJ2-5, the complete variable domain is KAGVTQTPRYLIKTRGQQVTLSCSPISGHRSVSWYQQTPGQGLQFLFEYFSETQRNKGNFPGRFSGRQFSNSRSEMNVSTLELGDSALYLCASSLDTVTQYFGPGTRLLVL.